The rows below give T cell receptor beta chains drawn from one sample of a study of cytomegalovirus exposure and HLA in healthy donors. Method: immunoSEQ multiplex PCR; TCRdb's copy keeps in-frame clones and lacks some. Here the sample spans around 180,000 clones, 60% to 85% being singletons. The sequenced material came from PBMCs. The receptors stem from a woman aged 35 to 49 in good health and CMV-seronegative. CDR3s include the opening cysteine and the closing phenylalanine or tryptophan. A D gene is named only where the DNA matches it firmly. Clone size is stated in some rows and not others, as once, few, many or a class when expanded.

cdr3_length: 14; v_call: TRBV6-5; clone_size: -; j_call: TRBJ1-2; d_call: -; cdr3_nt: TGTGCCAGCAGCCTAGACCCGTTACGAGGGGGCTACACCTTC; cdr3_aa: CASSLDPLRGGYTF
cdr3_length: 16; v_call: TRBV7-6; clone_size: -; j_call: TRBJ2-2; d_call: TRBD1; cdr3_nt: TGTGCCAGCAGCTTATCGCCTACAGGGGCCGGCGGGGAGCTGTTTTTT; cdr3_aa: CASSLSPTGAGGELFF
cdr3_length: 16; v_call: TRBV19; clone_size: -; j_call: TRBJ1-1; d_call: TRBD1; cdr3_nt: TGTGCCAGTAGTCTAACAGGGGGCGCAGGATTATCTGAAGCTTTCTTT; cdr3_aa: CASSLTGGAGLSEAFF
cdr3_length: 16; v_call: TRBV19; clone_size: -; j_call: TRBJ2-5; d_call: TRBD1; cdr3_nt: TGTGCCAGTAGTAAGGGGCCCGACAGGGGGCGAGAGACCCAGTACTTC; cdr3_aa: CASSKGPDRGRETQYF
cdr3_length: 14; v_call: TRBV9; clone_size: -; j_call: TRBJ2-3; d_call: -; cdr3_nt: TGTGCCAGCAGCGTACGTTTAGGCACAGATACGCAGTATTTT; cdr3_aa: CASSVRLGTDTQYF
cdr3_length: 16; v_call: TRBV5-1; clone_size: -; j_call: TRBJ1-1; d_call: -; cdr3_nt: TGCGCCAGCAGCTTGCTTGGGACACTAATCCACACTGAAGCTTTCTTT; cdr3_aa: CASSLLGTLIHTEAFF
cdr3_length: 16; v_call: TRBV7-9; clone_size: -; j_call: TRBJ1-5; d_call: -; cdr3_nt: TGTGCCAGCAGTTTAGGGGGGGAGGGCGGCAATCAGCCCCAGCATTTT; cdr3_aa: CASSLGGEGGNQPQHF
cdr3_length: 17; v_call: TRBV7-9; clone_size: -; j_call: TRBJ2-3; d_call: TRBD2; cdr3_nt: TGTGCCAGCAGTCAGGGATTTAGCGGGAGGGTACCAGATACGCAGTATTTT; cdr3_aa: CASSQGFSGRVPDTQYF
cdr3_length: 13; v_call: TRBV30; clone_size: once; j_call: TRBJ2-1; d_call: -; cdr3_nt: TGTGCCTGGAGTTATACAGGGTACAATGAGCAGTTCTTC; cdr3_aa: CAWSYTGYNEQFF
cdr3_length: 16; v_call: TRBV19; clone_size: -; j_call: TRBJ2-5; d_call: -; cdr3_nt: TGTGCCAGTAGTATGATTATAGGGGGAGGGCAAGAGACCCAGTACTTC; cdr3_aa: CASSMIIGGGQETQYF
cdr3_length: 14; v_call: TRBV25-1; clone_size: -; j_call: TRBJ2-2; d_call: -; cdr3_nt: TGTGCCAGCAGCGGTAGCCGGAGCCAAGGGGAGCTGTTTTTT; cdr3_aa: CASSGSRSQGELFF
cdr3_length: 15; v_call: TRBV5-6; clone_size: -; j_call: TRBJ2-7; d_call: -; cdr3_nt: TGTGCCAGCAGTCTAGGGACTGGACTGTTTGGGGAGCAGTACTTC; cdr3_aa: CASSLGTGLFGEQYF
cdr3_length: 16; v_call: TRBV19; clone_size: -; j_call: TRBJ2-1; d_call: TRBD2; cdr3_nt: TGTGCCAGTAGTTTAACTAGCGGGAGACTTAACAATGAGCAGTTCTTC; cdr3_aa: CASSLTSGRLNNEQFF
cdr3_length: 15; v_call: TRBV7-9; clone_size: -; j_call: TRBJ2-3; d_call: -; cdr3_nt: TGTGCCAGCAGCTTAGGCACACTAGACACAGATACGCAGTATTTT; cdr3_aa: CASSLGTLDTDTQYF
cdr3_length: 13; v_call: TRBV7-6; clone_size: -; j_call: TRBJ2-1; d_call: TRBD2; cdr3_nt: TGTGCCAGCTCCGGGACTAGCGGTACTGAGCAGTTCTTC; cdr3_aa: CASSGTSGTEQFF
cdr3_length: 16; v_call: TRBV7-9; clone_size: -; j_call: TRBJ1-1; d_call: TRBD1; cdr3_nt: TGTGCCAGCAGCCGAGTCCCCGACAGGGGTGGCACTGAAGCTTTCTTT; cdr3_aa: CASSRVPDRGGTEAFF
cdr3_length: 15; v_call: TRBV19; clone_size: once; j_call: TRBJ1-1; d_call: TRBD1; cdr3_nt: TGTGCCAGTAGTGTCGGACAGGAACTCAACACTGAAGCTTTCTTT; cdr3_aa: CASSVGQELNTEAFF
cdr3_length: 14; v_call: TRBV9; clone_size: once; j_call: TRBJ2-1; d_call: -; cdr3_nt: TGTGCCAGCAGCGTAGAAAAAGGGGTGGGTGAGCAGTTCTTC; cdr3_aa: CASSVEKGVGEQFF